This T cell receptor beta chain is drawn from a study of shared clonotypes between healthy human individuals. J was trimmed by 4 bases and V by 7 bases; bases with no gene match: 8. Germline CDR1 reads SQVTM; CDR2 reads ANQGSEA. The CDR3 is 13 amino acids. Study results and limitations: Rarefaction showed sorted-subset sequencing was incomplete despite large depth. Clonotypes which were not shared had lower generation probabilities than clonotypes that all four donors shared.

About this clone itself: No antigen is known for it.

At a deep level, the assay was run. The table came from immunoSEQ multiplex PCR; TCRdb's copy has only in-frame clones and leaves some out. The repertoire includes approximately 1,500,000 clones, around 95% of them detected once, and 0.95% to 1.5% sits in the top ten. The chain links TRBV29-1 to TRBJ1-2; 8 bases are a match to TRBD1. Sequencing input: naive CD4+ T cells sorted from blood. Subset in this sample: CD45RA+ positively selected. The TCR comes from a man between 25 and 39 years old in good health. CDR3: CSAGTGSSYGYTF. CDR3 coding DNA: TGCAGCGCGGGGACAGGATCTTCCTATGGCTACACCTTC.